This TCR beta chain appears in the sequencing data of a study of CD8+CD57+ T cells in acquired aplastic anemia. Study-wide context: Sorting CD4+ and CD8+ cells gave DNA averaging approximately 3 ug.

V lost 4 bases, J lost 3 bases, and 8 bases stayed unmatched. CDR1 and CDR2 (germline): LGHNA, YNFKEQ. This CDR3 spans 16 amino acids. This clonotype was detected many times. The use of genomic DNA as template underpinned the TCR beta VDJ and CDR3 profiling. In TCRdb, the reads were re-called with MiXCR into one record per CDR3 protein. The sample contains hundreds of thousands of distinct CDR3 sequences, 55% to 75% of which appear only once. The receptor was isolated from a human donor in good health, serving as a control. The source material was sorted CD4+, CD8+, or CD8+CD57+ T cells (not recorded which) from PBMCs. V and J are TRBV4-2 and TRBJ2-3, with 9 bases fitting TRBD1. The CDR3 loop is CASSPLTGGMTDTQYF. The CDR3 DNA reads TGTGCCAGCAGCCCCCTGACAGGGGGTATGACAGATACGCAGTATTTT.